This TCR beta chain was retrieved from a study of T cells in Graves' hyperthyroidism and ophthalmopathy. The overall study: The initial diagnosis was the point when peripheral blood was collected, ahead of any treatment. Study observations and caveats: From stable hyperthyroidism, ophthalmopathy was separated by a 13 V-J model.

Trimming removed 5 bases at V and 7 bases at J, with 17 bases between. The germline V gene has CDR1 KGHDR and CDR2 SFDVKD. This CDR3 spans 14 amino acids. Isolation of PBMCs was performed on about 9.9 ml fresh peripheral blood. This clonotype was recorded at least ten times. Its antigen is unknown. Amplified TCR beta CDR3 regions came from RNA transcripts. HTBI primers were the set used in a first-round RT-PCR of the TCR CDR3. TCRdb re-called the multiplex PCR reads through MiXCR, storing one row per CDR3 protein. The data hold around 360,000 distinct CDR3 sequences, with about 15% observed a single time.

The sequenced material came from blood. The gene calls are TRBV24-1 and TRBJ2-7; TRBD2 is a possible D gene (6 bases). This sequence was found in an older woman with Graves' ophthalmopathy. The CDR3 coding sequence is TGTGCCACCAGTGCGACCGGGAGAAGGGGTGAGCAGTACTTC. It encodes CATSATGRRGEQYF.